This paragraph covers one T cell receptor (beta chain) sequence. The data were taken from a study of T cell responses to AZD1222 COVID-19 vaccine. The V and J ends lost 0 bases and 4 bases respectively, with 19 bases between them. The germline V gene encodes CDR1 SGHTA and CDR2 FQGNSA. This CDR3 comprises 17 residues. The assay was immunoSEQ multiplex PCR, and TCRdb's table has in-frame clones only and misses some. The sample holds 95,000 to 150,000 clones, 70% to 90% seen once. The chain carries TRBV7-2 and TRBJ2-7; tentative D call: TRBD1 (5 bases). The origin of this receptor is an adult in good health. Sequences were derived from peripheral blood, sampled on day 0 of AZD1222 vaccination. The CDR3 region has the DNA TGTGCCAGCAGCTTAGCGCGTTCTCAAGGGGCTCTATACGAGCAGTACTTC. It codes for CASSLARSQGALYEQYF.